This T cell receptor beta chain appears in the sequencing data of a study of response to subunit inactivated influenza vaccine. The study, taken as a whole, reports: Each seasonal influenza vaccination, the authors suggested, recruits few new T cells.

Each CDR3 protein is one row after TCRdb ran MiXCR on the RT-PCR reads. This table has more than 450,000 distinct CDR3 sequences, about 11% appearing once. Germline V gene lookup returns CDR1 MNHEY and CDR2 SMNVEV (reference sequence). The junction had 7 bases not matched to a gene; V was cut back by 6 bases and J by 3 bases. The CDR3 has 14 residues. With regard to this clonotype: The antigen remains unidentified.

This material consisted of PBMCs from blood, taken on the day of vaccination. This receptor was obtained from a man in his fifties or sixties who received an inactivated influenza vaccine. The V and J genes are TRBV27 and TRBJ2-7, with TRBD2 matching over 8 bases. The CDR3 nucleotides read TGTGCCAGCAGCCGAGCGGGAGTAAGCTACGAGCAGTACTTC. It translates to CASSRAGVSYEQYF.